This TCR beta chain was captured by sequencing in a study of Graves' ophthalmopathy and Graves' hyperthyroidism. Amplification of the TCR beta CDR3 regions used RNA transcripts (as template). HTBI-primed RT-PCR formed the first round, and a multiplex PCR formed the second. TCRdb redid the calling of the multiplex PCR reads with MiXCR, one entry per CDR3 protein. The sample includes more than 150,000 distinct CDR3 sequences, 30% to 45% of them seen just once. Study-wide findings and caveats: The model predicted progression of ophthalmopathy with a sensitivity of just over 70%, and its specificity was roughly 72%. The majority of expanded thyroid clonotypes above 0.001 frequency also occurred in blood.

This clonotype was observed many times. Its antigen is unidentified. Germline values: CDR1 DFQATT, CDR2 SNEGSKA (reference sequence). Trimming took 8 bases from V and 7 from J; bases not matched to a gene: 9. The CDR3 contains 14 residues. Disease in donors with ophthalmopathy had moderate-to-severe activity, CAS ≥3, NOSPECS ≥4 and under 3 months' duration. The sequenced material came from peripheral blood. This clonotype was obtained from a woman in her thirties or forties with Graves' ophthalmopathy. The chain has TRBV20-1 and TRBJ2-2, with 11 positions matching TRBD2. CDR3 residues: CSTSSGRRGGELFF. The CDR3 DNA is TGCAGTACTTCTAGCGGGAGGCGGGGCGGGGAGCTGTTTTTT.